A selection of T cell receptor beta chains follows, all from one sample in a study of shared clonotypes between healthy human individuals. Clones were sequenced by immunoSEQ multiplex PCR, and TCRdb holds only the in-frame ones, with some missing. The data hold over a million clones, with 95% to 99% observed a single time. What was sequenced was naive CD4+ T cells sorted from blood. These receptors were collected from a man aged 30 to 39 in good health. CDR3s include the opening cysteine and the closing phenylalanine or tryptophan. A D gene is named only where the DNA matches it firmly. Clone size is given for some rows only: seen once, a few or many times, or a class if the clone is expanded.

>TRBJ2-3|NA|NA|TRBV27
TGTGCCAGCAGCCTATTCCCGGGCACTTACACAGATACGCAGTATTTT
CASSLFPGTYTDTQYF
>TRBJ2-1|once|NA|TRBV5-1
TGCGCCAGCAGCTTTAATAGCGGAAACAATGAGCAGTTCTTC
CASSFNSGNNEQFF
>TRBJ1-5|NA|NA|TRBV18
TGTGCCAGCTCACCAACGAGGGTAGGGGATCAGCCCCAGCATTTT
CASSPTRVGDQPQHF
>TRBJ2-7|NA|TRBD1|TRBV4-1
TGCGCCAGCAGCCGCCTCCCGGGACAGGGTTCCTACGAGCAGTACTTC
CASSRLPGQGSYEQYF
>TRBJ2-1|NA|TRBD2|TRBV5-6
TGTGCCAGCACCGAGGACCCAGCGGGATTCGGTGAGCAGTTCTTC
CASTEDPAGFGEQFF
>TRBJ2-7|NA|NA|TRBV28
TGTGCCATCAAGGGGAACAGGGTCGCCTACGAGCAGTACTTC
CAIKGNRVAYEQYF
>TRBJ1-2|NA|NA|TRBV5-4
TGTGCCAGCAGCGCCCGGGAGAAGTCTGGCTACACCTTC
CASSAREKSGYTF
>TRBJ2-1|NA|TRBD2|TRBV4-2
TGTGCCAGCAGCCAACAGGGACTAGCGGGAGTTTTAAATGAGCAGTTCTTC
CASSQQGLAGVLNEQFF
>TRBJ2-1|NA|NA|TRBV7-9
TGTGCCAGCAGCCCGGACTCGGTTTCGCGTGAGCAGTTCTTC
CASSPDSVSREQFF
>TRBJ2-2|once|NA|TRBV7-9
TGTGCCAGCAGCTTAGCAGGTACCACCGGGGAGCTGTTTTTT
CASSLAGTTGELFF
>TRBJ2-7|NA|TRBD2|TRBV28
TGTGCCAGCAGCTTAGCGGGGAGAAACGAGCAGTACTTC
CASSLAGRNEQYF
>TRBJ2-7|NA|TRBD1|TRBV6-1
TGTGCCAGCTGCCGGGACAGATCCTACGAGCAGTACTTC
CASCRDRSYEQYF
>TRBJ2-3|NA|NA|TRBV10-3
TGTGCCATCAGTGGGGGCGAAAGTACCGAAGTATGGTATTTT
CAISGGESTEVWYF
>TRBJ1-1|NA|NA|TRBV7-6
TGTGCCAGCAGCTTAGCGCTGGACACTGAAGCTTTCTTT
CASSLALDTEAFF
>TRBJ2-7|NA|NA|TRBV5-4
TGTGCCAGCGCCCGGGAGCCAGCCTACGAGCAGTACTTC
CASAREPAYEQYF
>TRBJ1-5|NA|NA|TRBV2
TGTGCCAGCAGTGAAGACAGGGCCGGCAATCAGCCCCAGCATTTT
CASSEDRAGNQPQHF
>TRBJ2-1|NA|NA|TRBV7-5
TGTGCCAGAAGCTCCGTGTATGGCCCGAGCTCCTACAATGAGCAGTTCTTC
CARSSVYGPSSYNEQFF
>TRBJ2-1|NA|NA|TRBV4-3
TGCGCCAGCAGCCAACGGGGGCTCTCCTCCTACAATGAGCAGTTCTTC
CASSQRGLSSYNEQFF
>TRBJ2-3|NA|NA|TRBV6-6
TGTGCCAGCAGTTTTCCCTCGGGGCAACCCACAGATACGCAGTATTTT
CASSFPSGQPTDTQYF
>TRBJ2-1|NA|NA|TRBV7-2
TGTGCCAGCAGACGGGGTAATGAGCAGTTCTTC
CASRRGNEQFF
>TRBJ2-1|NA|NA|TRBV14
TGTGCCAGCAGCCAATCACTAGTGTTCAATGAGCAGTTCTTC
CASSQSLVFNEQFF
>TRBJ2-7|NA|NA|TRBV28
TGTGCCAGCTTCCCTACCGGGGTCTACGAGCAGTACTTC
CASFPTGVYEQYF